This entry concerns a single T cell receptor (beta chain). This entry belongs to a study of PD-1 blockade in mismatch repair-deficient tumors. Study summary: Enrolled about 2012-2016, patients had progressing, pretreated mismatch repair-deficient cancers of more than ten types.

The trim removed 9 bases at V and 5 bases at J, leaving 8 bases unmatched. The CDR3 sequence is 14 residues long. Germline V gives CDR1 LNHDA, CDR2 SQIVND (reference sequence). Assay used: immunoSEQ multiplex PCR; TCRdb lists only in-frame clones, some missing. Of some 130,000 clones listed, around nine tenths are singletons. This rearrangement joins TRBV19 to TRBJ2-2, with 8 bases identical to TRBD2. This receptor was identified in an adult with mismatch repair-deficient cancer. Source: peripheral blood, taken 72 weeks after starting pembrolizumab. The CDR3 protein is CASLMSGRTGELFF. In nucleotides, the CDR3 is TGTGCCAGCCTAATGAGCGGGAGAACCGGGGAGCTGTTTTTT.